This TCR beta chain was captured in a study of blood T cell repertoires in COVID-19. On the study more broadly: Samples came from the United States, Italy and Spain, spanning acute and convalescent COVID-19.

This table comes from immunoSEQ multiplex PCR, and its TCRdb copy is limited to in-frame clones, with some not included. The profile covers approximately 82,000 clones, with around 80% appearing a single time and around 7% taken by the ten largest. V was clipped by 7 bases and J by 0 bases; unmatched bases: 3. Per the germline V gene, CDR1 is KGHDR and CDR2 is SFDVKD. The CDR3 is 15 residues long. The clonotype was recovered from a man aged 45-65 years with active or convalescent COVID-19. The rearrangement uses TRBV24-1 and TRBJ2-1, with TRBD1 matching 9 bases. The material sequenced was peripheral blood. The CDR3 loop is CATSRTGASYNEQFF. DNA of the CDR3: TGTGCCACCAGCCGGACAGGGGCCTCCTACAATGAGCAGTTCTTC.